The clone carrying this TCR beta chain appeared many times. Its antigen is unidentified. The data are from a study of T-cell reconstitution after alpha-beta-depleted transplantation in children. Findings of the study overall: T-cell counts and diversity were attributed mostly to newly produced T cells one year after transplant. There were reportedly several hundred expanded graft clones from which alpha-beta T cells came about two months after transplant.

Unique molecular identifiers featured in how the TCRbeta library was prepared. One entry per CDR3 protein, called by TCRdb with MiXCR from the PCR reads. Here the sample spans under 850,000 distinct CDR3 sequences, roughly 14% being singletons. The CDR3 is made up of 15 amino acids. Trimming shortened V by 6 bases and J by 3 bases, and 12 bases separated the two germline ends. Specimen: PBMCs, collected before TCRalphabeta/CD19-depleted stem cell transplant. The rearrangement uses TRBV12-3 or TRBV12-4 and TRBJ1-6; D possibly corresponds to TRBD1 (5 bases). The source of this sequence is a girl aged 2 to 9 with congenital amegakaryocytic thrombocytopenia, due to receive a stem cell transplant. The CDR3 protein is CASSRGRGYNSPLHF. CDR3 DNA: TGTGCCAGCAGCCGGGGAAGGGGCTATAATTCACCCCTCCACTTT.